These 3 T cell receptor beta chains originate from one sample sequenced in a study of blood T cell repertoires in COVID-19. Profiled with immunoSEQ multiplex PCR; TCRdb holds only in-frame clones, not every one. The table has tens of thousands of clones, approximately 85% seen once. Specimen: peripheral blood. The receptors shown here come from a man older than 75 with acute or convalescent COVID-19.

This clone has at least ten counts. The rearrangement links TRBV5-1 to TRBJ2-6, with D hard to call. CDR3 length: 16 amino acids. Germline V gene data show CDR1 as SGHRS and CDR2 as YFSETQ. V gave up 0 bases and J gave up 4 bases, with 11 bases separating them. CDR3 coding DNA: TGCGCCAGCAGCTTGGGGCCGCCCACAGGGGCCAACGTCCTGACTTTC. This gives the protein CASSLGPPTGANVLTF.

This sequence joins TRBV14 and TRBJ1-1; unclear D gene. CDR3 length: 15 residues. Germline lookup yields CDR1 SGHDN and CDR2 FVKESK. Trimming removed 2 bases from V and 4 bases from J, with 14 bases in between. CDR3 coding DNA: TGTGCCAGCAGCCAATCCCTCGGCGCTAGCACTGAAGCTTTCTTT. Its protein is CASSQSLGASTEAFF.

The V gene is TRBV3-1 (or the pseudogene TRBV3-2), the J gene TRBJ2-3, with D hard to call. V lost 0 bases and J 3 bases, leaving 10 bases between the germline ends. Germline CDR1 LGHDT, CDR2 YNNKEL (reference sequence). The CDR3 length is 15 residues. CDR3 nucleotide sequence: TGTGCCAGCAGCCAAGATAAGCCAAAAACAGATACGCAGTATTTT. Translated, it gives CASSQDKPKTDTQYF.